This T cell receptor (beta chain) was documented in a study of blood T cell repertoires in COVID-19. Measured with immunoSEQ multiplex PCR; TCRdb has only the in-frame clones, and not every one. Found here are about 63,000 clones, around 80% of them singletons; the top ten hold less than 15%. V trimming: 5 bases; J trimming: 3 bases; junction bases outside the gene matches: 10. This CDR3 is built from 15 residues. Germline values: CDR1 LNHDA, CDR2 SQIVND (reference sequence). The sample was peripheral blood. The chain combines TRBV19 with TRBJ2-7, with 7 bases identical to TRBD2. The receptor was isolated from a human donor in a cohort sampled during active COVID-19. In nucleotides, the CDR3 is TGTGCCAGTAGTTGGGCTAGCGGCGTGGTCTACGAGCAGTACTTC. Translating gives CASSWASGVVYEQYF.